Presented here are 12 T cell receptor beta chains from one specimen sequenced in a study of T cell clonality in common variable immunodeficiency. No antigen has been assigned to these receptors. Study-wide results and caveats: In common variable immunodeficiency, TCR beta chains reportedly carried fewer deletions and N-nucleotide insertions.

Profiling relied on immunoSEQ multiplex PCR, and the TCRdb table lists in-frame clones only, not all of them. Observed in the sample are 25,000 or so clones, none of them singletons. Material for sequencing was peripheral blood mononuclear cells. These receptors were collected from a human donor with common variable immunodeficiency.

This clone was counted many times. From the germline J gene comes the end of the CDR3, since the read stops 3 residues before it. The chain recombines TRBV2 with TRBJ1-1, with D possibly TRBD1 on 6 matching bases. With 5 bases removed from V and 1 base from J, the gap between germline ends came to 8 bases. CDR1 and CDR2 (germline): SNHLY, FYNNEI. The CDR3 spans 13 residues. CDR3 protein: CASSSQGNTEAFF. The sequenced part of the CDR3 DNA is TGTGCCAGCAGTTCACAGGGGAACACTGAA.

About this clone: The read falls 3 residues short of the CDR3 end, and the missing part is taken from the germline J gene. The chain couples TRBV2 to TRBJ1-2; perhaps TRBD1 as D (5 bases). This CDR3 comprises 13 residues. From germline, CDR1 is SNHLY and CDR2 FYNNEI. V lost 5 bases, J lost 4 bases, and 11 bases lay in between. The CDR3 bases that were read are TGTGCCAGCAGTCGGTTTCAGGGCTATGGC. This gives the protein CASSRFQGYG. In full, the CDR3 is CASSRFQGYGYTF. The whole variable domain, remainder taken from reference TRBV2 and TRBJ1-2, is EPEVTQTPSHQVTQMGQEVILRCVPISNHLYFYWYRQILGQKVEFLVSFYNNEISEKSEIFDDQFSVERPDGSNFTLKIRSTKLEDSAMYFCASSRFQGYGYTFGSGTRLTVV.

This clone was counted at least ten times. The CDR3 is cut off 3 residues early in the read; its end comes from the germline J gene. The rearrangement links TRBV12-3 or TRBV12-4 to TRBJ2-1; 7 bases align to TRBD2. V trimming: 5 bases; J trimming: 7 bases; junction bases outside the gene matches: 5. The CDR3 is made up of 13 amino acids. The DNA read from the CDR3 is TGTGCCAGCAGTACAGGACTAGTAAATGAG. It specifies CASSTGLVNE. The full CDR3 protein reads CASSTGLVNEQFF.

Incomplete CDR3 DNA: TGTGCCAGCCGACTAGCGGGGGCGGCCGGGGAG. This gives the protein CASRLAGAAGE. The entire CDR3 protein is CASRLAGAAGELFF. This sequence joins TRBV7-3 and TRBJ2-2; TRBD2 matches at 12 bases. The CDR3 goes on 3 residues after the read ends, and that part is filled in from the germline J gene. The CDR3 is made up of 14 amino acids. Trimming cost V 8 bases and J 6 bases; bases outside gene matches: 4. The germline V gene encodes CDR1 SGHTA and CDR2 FQGTGA.

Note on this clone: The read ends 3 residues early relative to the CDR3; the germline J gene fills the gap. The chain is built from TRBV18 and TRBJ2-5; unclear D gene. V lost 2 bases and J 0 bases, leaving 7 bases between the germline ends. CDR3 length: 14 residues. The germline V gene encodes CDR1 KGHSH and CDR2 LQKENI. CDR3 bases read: TGTGCCAGCTCACCAAACAGCAACCAAGAGACC. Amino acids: CASSPNSNQET. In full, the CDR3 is CASSPNSNQETQYF.

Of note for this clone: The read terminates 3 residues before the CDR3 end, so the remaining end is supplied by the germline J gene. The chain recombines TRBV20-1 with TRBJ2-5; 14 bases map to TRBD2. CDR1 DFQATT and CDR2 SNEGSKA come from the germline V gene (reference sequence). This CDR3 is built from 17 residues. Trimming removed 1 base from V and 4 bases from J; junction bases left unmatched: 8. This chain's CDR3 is CSARGETSGGAPETQYF. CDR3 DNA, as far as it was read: TGCAGTGCTAGAGGAGAGACTAGCGGGGGGGCCCCAGAGACC.

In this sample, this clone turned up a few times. CDR3: CASSLRTEISPLHF. CDR3 bases read: TGTGCCAGCAGCTTAAGGACAGAAATTTCACCC. The J gene is TRBJ1-6, the V gene TRBV6-2 or TRBV6-3, with a tentative D call TRBD1 (6 bases). The missing CDR3 end, 3 residues past where the read stops, is filled in from the germline J gene. The CDR3 is 14 amino acids. Germline CDR1 MNHEY, CDR2 SVGEGT. V lost 6 bases, J lost 9 bases, and 15 bases lay in between.

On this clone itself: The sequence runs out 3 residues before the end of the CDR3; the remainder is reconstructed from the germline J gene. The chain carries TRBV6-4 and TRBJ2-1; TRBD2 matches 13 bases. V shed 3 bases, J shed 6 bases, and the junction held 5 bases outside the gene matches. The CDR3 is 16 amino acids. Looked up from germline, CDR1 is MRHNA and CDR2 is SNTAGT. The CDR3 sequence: CASSEKGTSGTNEQFF. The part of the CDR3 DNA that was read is TGTGCCAGCAGTGAGAAGGGGACTAGCGGGACCAATGAG.

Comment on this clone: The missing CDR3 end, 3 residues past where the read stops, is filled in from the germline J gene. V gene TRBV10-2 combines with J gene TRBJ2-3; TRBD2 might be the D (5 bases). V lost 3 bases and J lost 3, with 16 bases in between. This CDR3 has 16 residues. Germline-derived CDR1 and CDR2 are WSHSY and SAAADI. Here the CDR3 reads CASSDYIGSGTDTQYF. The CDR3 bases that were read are TGCGCCAGCAGTGATTATATAGGCAGCGGTACAGATACG.

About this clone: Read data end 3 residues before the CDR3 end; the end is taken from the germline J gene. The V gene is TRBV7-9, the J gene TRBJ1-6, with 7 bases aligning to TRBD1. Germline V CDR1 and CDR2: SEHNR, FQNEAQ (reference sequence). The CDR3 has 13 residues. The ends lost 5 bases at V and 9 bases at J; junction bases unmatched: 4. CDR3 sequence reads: CASSRDRSSPLHF. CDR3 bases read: TGTGCCAGCAGCCGGGACAGAAGTTCACCC.

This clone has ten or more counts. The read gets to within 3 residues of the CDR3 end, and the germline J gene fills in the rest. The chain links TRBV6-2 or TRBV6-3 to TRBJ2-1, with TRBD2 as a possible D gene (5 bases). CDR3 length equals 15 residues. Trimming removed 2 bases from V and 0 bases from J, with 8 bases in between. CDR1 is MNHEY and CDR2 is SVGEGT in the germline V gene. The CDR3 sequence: CASSYLDSSYNEQFF. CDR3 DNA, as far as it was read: TGTGCCAGCAGTTACCTGGACTCCTCCTACAATGAG.

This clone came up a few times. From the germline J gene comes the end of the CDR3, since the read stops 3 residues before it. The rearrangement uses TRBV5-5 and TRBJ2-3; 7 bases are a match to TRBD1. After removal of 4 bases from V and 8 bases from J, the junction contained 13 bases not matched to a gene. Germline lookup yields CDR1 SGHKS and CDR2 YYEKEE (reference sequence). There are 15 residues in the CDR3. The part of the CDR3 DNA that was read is TGTGCCAGCAGCCCCGTAGCGCAGGGGGTGGCTACG. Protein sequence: CASSPVAQGVAT. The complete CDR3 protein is CASSPVAQGVATQYF.